This entry describes one TCR beta chain. The germline gives CDR1 SEHNR, CDR2 FQNEAQ (reference sequence). The CDR3 has 14 amino acids. Germline trimming cut 5 bases from V and 7 bases from J; bases unmatched to any gene: 7. This sample was taken from a study of technical replicates of blood from several donors. TCRdb's table, derived via immunoSEQ multiplex PCR, lists solely in-frame clones and lacks some. The top ten clones hold roughly 3.1% of a sample with 56,000 or so clones, nearly 95% of them seen once. The sequence came from a human donor in good health. Some clones in this sample may be carry-over from other donors' samples. V usage is TRBV7-9 and J usage is TRBJ1-4, with 7 bases identical to TRBD1. Material for sequencing was PBMCs. The CDR3 spells CASSRTGGGEKLFF. CDR3 coding DNA: TGTGCCAGCAGCCGGACAGGTGGAGGTGAAAAACTGTTTTTT.